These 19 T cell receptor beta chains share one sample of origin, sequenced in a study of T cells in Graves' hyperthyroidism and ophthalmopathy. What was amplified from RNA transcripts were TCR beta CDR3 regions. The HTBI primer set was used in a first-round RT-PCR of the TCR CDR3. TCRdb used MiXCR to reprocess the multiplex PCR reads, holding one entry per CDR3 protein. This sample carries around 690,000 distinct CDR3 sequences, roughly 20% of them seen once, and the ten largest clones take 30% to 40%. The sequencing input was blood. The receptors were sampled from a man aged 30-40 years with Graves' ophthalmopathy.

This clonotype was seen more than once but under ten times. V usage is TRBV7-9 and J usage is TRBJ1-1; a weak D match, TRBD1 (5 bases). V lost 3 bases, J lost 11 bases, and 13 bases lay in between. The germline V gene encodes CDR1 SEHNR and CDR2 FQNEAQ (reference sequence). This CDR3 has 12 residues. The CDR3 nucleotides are TGTGCCAGCAGCTTGGCTATGGGGGAGGCTTTCTTT. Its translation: CASSLAMGEAFF.

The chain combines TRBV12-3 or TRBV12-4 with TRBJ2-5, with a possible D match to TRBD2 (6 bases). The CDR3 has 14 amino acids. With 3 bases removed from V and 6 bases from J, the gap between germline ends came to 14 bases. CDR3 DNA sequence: TGTGCCAGCAGTTTTTCCGGGAGTCAAAAGACCCAGTACTTC. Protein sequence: CASSFSGSQKTQYF.

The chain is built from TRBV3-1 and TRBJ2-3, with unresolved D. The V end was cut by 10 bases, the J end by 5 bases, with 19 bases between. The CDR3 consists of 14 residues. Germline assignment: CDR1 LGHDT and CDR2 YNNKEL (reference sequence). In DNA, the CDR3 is TGTGCCACAGGCCAGGACCTTAAAGGAGATACGCAGTATTTT. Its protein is CATGQDLKGDTQYF.

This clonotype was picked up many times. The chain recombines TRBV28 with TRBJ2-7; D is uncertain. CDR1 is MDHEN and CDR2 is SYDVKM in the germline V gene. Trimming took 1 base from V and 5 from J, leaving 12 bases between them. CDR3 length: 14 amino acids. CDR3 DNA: TGTGCCAGCAGTTTATACCCCTCGCAGGACGAGCAGTACTTC. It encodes CASSLYPSQDEQYF.

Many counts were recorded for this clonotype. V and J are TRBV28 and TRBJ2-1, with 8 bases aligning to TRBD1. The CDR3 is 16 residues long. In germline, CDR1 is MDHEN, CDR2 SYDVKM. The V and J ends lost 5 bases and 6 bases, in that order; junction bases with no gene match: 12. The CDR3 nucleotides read TGTGCCAGCAGTCCCTTAATAAGCACAGGGGGCAATGAGCAGTTCTTC. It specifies CASSPLISTGGNEQFF.

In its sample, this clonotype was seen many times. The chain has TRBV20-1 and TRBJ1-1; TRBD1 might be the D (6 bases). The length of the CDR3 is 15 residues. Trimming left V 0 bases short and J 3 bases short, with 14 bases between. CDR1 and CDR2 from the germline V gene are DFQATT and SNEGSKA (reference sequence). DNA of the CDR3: TGCAGTGCTAGAGATTTCAGGGGAGGGGACACTGAAGCTTTCTTT. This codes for CSARDFRGGDTEAFF.

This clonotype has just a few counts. The DNA of the CDR3 is TGTGCCAGCAGCTTAGCGGGGGGGCTGGTGGGATCACCCCTCCACTTT. The encoded protein is CASSLAGGLVGSPLHF. The chain joins TRBV7-2 to TRBJ1-6; D is possibly TRBD1 (6 bases). CDR3 length: 16 amino acids. Germline loops: CDR1 SGHTA, CDR2 FQGNSA. With 0 bases removed from V and 10 bases from J, the gap between germline ends came to 16 bases.

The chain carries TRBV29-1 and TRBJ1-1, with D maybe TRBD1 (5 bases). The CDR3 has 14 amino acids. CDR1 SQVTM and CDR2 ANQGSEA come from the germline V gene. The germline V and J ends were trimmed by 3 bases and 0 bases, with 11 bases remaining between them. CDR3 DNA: TGCAGCGTTGATAAGGGACCGATGAACACTGAAGCTTTCTTT. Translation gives CSVDKGPMNTEAFF.

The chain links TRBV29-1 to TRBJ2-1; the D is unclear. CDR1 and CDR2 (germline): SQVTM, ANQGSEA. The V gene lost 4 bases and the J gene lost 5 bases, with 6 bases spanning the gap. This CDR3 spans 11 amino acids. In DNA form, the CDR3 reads TGCAGCGTTGCTGATCACAATGAGCAGTTCTTC. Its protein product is CSVADHNEQFF.

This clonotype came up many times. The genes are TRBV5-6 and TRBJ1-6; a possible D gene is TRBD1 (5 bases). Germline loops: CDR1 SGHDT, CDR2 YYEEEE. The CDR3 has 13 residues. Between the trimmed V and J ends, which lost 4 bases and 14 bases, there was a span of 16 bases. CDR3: CASSQSGGRALHF. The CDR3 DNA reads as TGTGCCAGCAGCCAAAGCGGGGGTAGGGCCCTCCACTTT.

The CDR3 DNA follows: TGCGCCAGCAGTCCAACCATATATAATTCACCCCTCCACTTT. This translates into CASSPTIYNSPLHF. V usage is TRBV10-1 and J usage is TRBJ1-6; no clear D. V was pared by 5 bases and J by 4 bases, with 9 bases between. The CDR3 is 14 amino acids. Germline CDR1 and CDR2: WNHNN and SYGVQD (reference sequence).

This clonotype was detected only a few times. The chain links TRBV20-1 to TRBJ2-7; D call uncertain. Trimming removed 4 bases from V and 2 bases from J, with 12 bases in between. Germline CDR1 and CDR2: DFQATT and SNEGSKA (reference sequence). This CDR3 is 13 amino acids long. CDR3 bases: TGCAGTGCTACAGAGGTAGGGCCCTACGAGCAGTACTTC. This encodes CSATEVGPYEQYF.

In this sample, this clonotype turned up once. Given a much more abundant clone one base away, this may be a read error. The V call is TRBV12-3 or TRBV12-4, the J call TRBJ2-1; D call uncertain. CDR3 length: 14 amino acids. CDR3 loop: CASSLSAKGNAQFF. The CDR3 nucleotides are TGTGCCAGCAGTTTATCAGCAAAAGGTAATGCGCAGTTCTTC.

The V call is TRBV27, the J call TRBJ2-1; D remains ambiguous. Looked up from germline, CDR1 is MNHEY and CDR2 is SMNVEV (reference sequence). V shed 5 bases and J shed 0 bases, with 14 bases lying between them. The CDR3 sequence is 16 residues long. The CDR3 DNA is TGTGCCAGCAGTGCCATCCCCTCCAGCTCCTACAATGAGCAGTTCTTC. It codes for CASSAIPSSSYNEQFF.

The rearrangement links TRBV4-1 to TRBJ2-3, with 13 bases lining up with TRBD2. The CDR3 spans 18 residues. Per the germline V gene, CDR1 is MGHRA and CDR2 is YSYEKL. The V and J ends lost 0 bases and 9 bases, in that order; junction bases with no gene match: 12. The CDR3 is CASSQELGRTSGRDTQYF. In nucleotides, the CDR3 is TGCGCCAGCAGCCAAGAGTTGGGCAGGACTAGCGGGAGAGACACGCAGTATTTT.

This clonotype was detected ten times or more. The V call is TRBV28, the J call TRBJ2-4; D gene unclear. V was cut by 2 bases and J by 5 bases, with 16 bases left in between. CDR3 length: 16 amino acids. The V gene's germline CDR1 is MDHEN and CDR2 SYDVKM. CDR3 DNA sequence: TGTGCCAGCAGTTTAACCGCGGCAGGCGATGAAAACATTCAGTACTTC. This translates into CASSLTAAGDENIQYF. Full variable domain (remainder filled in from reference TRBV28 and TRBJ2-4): DVKVTQSSRYLVKRTGEKVFLECVQDMDHENMFWYRQDPGLGLRLIYFSYDVKMKEKGDIPEGYSVSREKKERFSLILESASTNQTSMYLCASSLTAAGDENIQYFGAGTRLSVL.

CDR3 region: CASSLVGSGTYNEQFF. CDR3 sequence (DNA): TGTGCCAGCAGCTTAGTGGGGAGCGGTACCTACAATGAGCAGTTCTTC. The chain employs TRBV7-8 and TRBJ2-1; weak D call: TRBD2 (5 bases). Trimming took 1 base from V and 2 from J, leaving 12 bases between them. The CDR3 has 16 amino acids. Germline CDR1 SGHVS, CDR2 FQNEAQ. The full variable domain, with the rest looked up from reference TRBV7-8 and TRBJ2-1, is GAGVSQSPRYKVAKRGQDVALRCDPISGHVSLFWYQQALGQGPEFLTYFQNEAQLDKSGLPSDRFFAERPEGSVSTLKIQRTQQEDSAVYLCASSLVGSGTYNEQFFGPGTRLTVL.

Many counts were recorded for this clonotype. CDR3 region: CASSSVTGGISDTQYF. CDR3 DNA: TGTGCCAGCAGCTCTGTGACAGGGGGCATTTCGGATACGCAGTATTTT. The chain uses TRBV11-2 and TRBJ2-3; 10 bases agree with TRBD1. Germline V gene lookup returns CDR1 SGHAT and CDR2 FQNNGV. The length of the CDR3 is 16 residues. V shed 4 bases and J 6 bases; nucleotides not matched to a gene: 10.

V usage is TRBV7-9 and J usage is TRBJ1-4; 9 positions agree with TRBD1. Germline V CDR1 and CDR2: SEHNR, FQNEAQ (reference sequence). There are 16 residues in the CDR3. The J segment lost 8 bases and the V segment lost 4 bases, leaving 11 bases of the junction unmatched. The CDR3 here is CASSYLTGGYREKLFF. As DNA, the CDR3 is TGTGCCAGCAGCTATTTAACAGGGGGCTATCGGGAAAAACTGTTTTTT.